This T cell receptor beta chain was identified in a study of shared clonotypes between healthy human individuals. On this clone: Its cognate antigen is unknown.

Study observations and caveats: When naive CD4 clonotypes were compared across a handful of donors, approximately 5% were shared.

The data were produced by immunoSEQ multiplex PCR, yet TCRdb's version contains in-frame clones alone and is incomplete. The sample comprises some 980,000 clones, less than 85% of which are singletons, and roughly 1.5% rests with the top ten. Nashville, Tennessee was home to all donors, who were Caucasian adults. The CDR3 has 12 residues. Germline CDR1 and CDR2: MNHNS and SASEGT. Trimming removed 2 bases at V and 7 bases at J, with 8 bases between. V usage is TRBV6-1 and J usage is TRBJ2-5; D unclear. Sequenced sample: memory CD4+ T cells sorted from blood. Specified subset: CD45RA-negative fraction. The sequence derives from a man aged 18 to 29 in good health. The CDR3 DNA reads as TGTGCCAGCAGTGAAAGCGAGGTGACCCAGTACTTC. It yields the protein CASSESEVTQYF.